These 21 T cell receptor beta chains originate from one sample sequenced in a study of cytomegalovirus exposure and HLA in healthy donors. The PCR employed 60 Vbeta primers together with 13 Jbeta primers. Sequencing used immunoSEQ multiplex PCR; TCRdb keeps in-frame clones, though not all of them. The sample lists over 150,000 clones, about four fifths seen once, with about 4.5% in the top ten. The sequencing input was PBMCs. These TCRs come from a man aged 30 to 39 in good health and CMV-seronegative.

The J gene is TRBJ2-3, the V gene TRBV27; 11 bases match TRBD2. The V gene end was trimmed by 6 bases and the J gene end by 3 bases; junction bases not matched to a gene: 8. From germline, CDR1 is MNHEY and CDR2 SMNVEV (reference sequence). The CDR3 contains 16 residues. In DNA, the CDR3 is TGTGCCAGCAGGTTAGCGGGGGGGCTGGTTACAGATACGCAGTATTTT. Residues: CASRLAGGLVTDTQYF.

V gene TRBV29-1 combines with J gene TRBJ2-5; TRBD2 might be the D (5 bases). CDR1 and CDR2 (germline): SQVTM, ANQGSEA. This CDR3 has 12 amino acids. Trimming shortened V by 7 bases and J by 1 base, and 10 bases separated the two germline ends. The CDR3, as DNA: TGCAGCGCTGCGGACTTCCAAGAGACCCAGTACTTC. It translates to CSAADFQETQYF.

The chain joins TRBV7-2 to TRBJ1-5, with a weak D call TRBD1 (5 bases). The CDR3 has 14 residues. Trimming pared 2 bases from V and 2 bases from J, leaving 7 bases between. Per germline, CDR1 SGHTA and CDR2 FQGNSA. CDR3 in DNA: TGTGCCAGCAGCTTAAAACAGGGCAATCAGCCCCAGCATTTT. Translating gives CASSLKQGNQPQHF.

This clone was observed a single time. The genes are TRBV30 and TRBJ2-3, with TRBD1 identical over 7 bases. Germline V lookup: CDR1 GTSNPN, CDR2 SVGIG (reference sequence). The junction had 5 bases not matched to a gene; V was cut back by 5 bases and J by 3 bases. This CDR3 region has 13 residues. The CDR3 is CAWSGGITDTQYF. CDR3 nucleotides: TGTGCCTGGTCAGGGGGAATAACAGATACGCAGTATTTT. The full variable domain, its missing parts supplied by reference TRBV30 and TRBJ2-3, is SQTIHQWPATLVQPVGSPLSLECTVEGTSNPNLYWYRQAAGRGLQLLFYSVGIGQISSEVPQNLSASRPQDRQFILSSKKLLLSDSGFYLCAWSGGITDTQYFGPGTRLTVL.

In nucleotides, the CDR3 is TGTGCCAGCAGCCCTCCGTTCGGTCACACCGGGGAGCTGTTTTTT. Translated, it gives CASSPPFGHTGELFF. V gene TRBV7-2 combines with J gene TRBJ2-2; D unresolved. Deletions cut 5 bases from V and 3 bases from J, with 13 bases between. CDR1 is SGHTA and CDR2 is FQGNSA in the germline V gene. The CDR3 runs 15 residues.

This clone was seen a few times. This chain connects TRBV19 to TRBJ1-5; no definite D call. There are 17 residues in the CDR3. V lost 5 bases to trimming and J lost 3 bases, with 20 bases between them. Germline assignment: CDR1 LNHDA and CDR2 SQIVND (reference sequence). The chain's CDR3 is CASSFPSTSVYNQPQHF. The CDR3, as DNA: TGTGCCAGTAGTTTCCCTTCCACCTCGGTTTACAATCAGCCCCAGCATTTT.

This clone was observed a handful of times. The rearrangement uses TRBV18 and TRBJ1-1, with D maybe TRBD1 (6 bases). Trimming took 5 bases from V and 0 from J, leaving 10 bases between them. Germline V CDR1 and CDR2: KGHSH, LQKENI. This CDR3 region has 14 residues. CDR3 DNA: TGTGCCAGCTCATACGGACAGATGAACACTGAAGCTTTCTTT. Protein sequence: CASSYGQMNTEAFF. The full variable domain, rest sourced from reference TRBV18 and TRBJ1-1, is NAGVMQNPRHLVRRRGQEARLRCSPMKGHSHVYWYRQLPEEGLKFMVYLQKENIIDESGMPKERFSAEFPKEGPSILRIQQVVRGDSAAYFCASSYGQMNTEAFFGQGTRLTVV.

V usage is TRBV7-2 and J usage is TRBJ2-3, with D possibly matching TRBD2 (7 bases). V was trimmed by 5 bases and J by 3 bases, leaving 18 bases between them. Germline values: CDR1 SGHTA, CDR2 FQGNSA. The CDR3 has 16 amino acids. The CDR3 here is CASSKLGGPGTDTQYF. The CDR3 DNA is TGTGCCAGCAGCAAATTGGGGGGGCCGGGAACAGATACGCAGTATTTT.

The chain uses TRBV9 and TRBJ1-3; the D gene is possibly TRBD1 (5 bases). The CDR3 consists of 17 residues. The germline V gene encodes CDR1 SGDLS and CDR2 YYNGEE. V was clipped by 0 bases and J by 3 bases, with 16 bases between them. The CDR3 reads CASSVGLRGRVGNTIYF. Here the CDR3 DNA reads TGTGCCAGCAGCGTAGGCCTTAGGGGTAGAGTTGGAAACACCATATATTTT.

This chain joins TRBV7-9 and TRBJ2-5; D might be TRBD2 (7 bases). Germline CDR1 reads SEHNR; CDR2 reads FQNEAQ (reference sequence). The ends were cut back, 5 bases at V and 3 bases at J, with 16 bases in the middle. CDR3 length: 15 amino acids. The CDR3: CASSPRGAGEETQYF. CDR3 coding DNA: TGTGCCAGCAGCCCTAGGGGGGCGGGGGAAGAGACCCAGTACTTC.

The chain employs TRBV10-3 and TRBJ1-5; D gene ambiguous. The CDR3 is 16 residues long. Germline V gives CDR1 ENHRY, CDR2 SYGVKD. V was clipped by 5 bases and J by 0 bases, with 14 bases between them. The CDR3 protein is CAISSAEPYSNQPQHF. As DNA, the CDR3 is TGTGCCATCAGTTCCGCGGAACCGTATAGCAATCAGCCCCAGCATTTT.

This chain joins TRBV19 and TRBJ2-7; D might be TRBD2 (5 bases). Trimming removed 4 bases from V and 5 bases from J, with 6 bases in between. Per the germline V gene, CDR1 is LNHDA and CDR2 is SQIVND (reference sequence). This CDR3 region has 11 residues. The CDR3 nucleotides are TGTGCCAGTAGTAACGGGGACGAGCAGTACTTC. Its translation is CASSNGDEQYF.

The chain joins TRBV28 to TRBJ1-4; TRBD1 is a possible D gene (5 bases). This CDR3 has 12 amino acids. Looked up from germline, CDR1 is MDHEN and CDR2 is SYDVKM. V lost 8 bases to trimming and J lost 7 bases, with 11 bases between them. This chain's CDR3 is CASGRAAEKLFF. CDR3 sequence (DNA): TGTGCCAGCGGCAGGGCGGCTGAAAAACTGTTTTTT.

The J gene is TRBJ1-2, the V gene TRBV29-1, with a tentative D call TRBD1 (6 bases). The CDR3 runs 13 residues. With 4 bases removed from V and 6 bases from J, the gap between germline ends came to 15 bases. The germline V gene encodes CDR1 SQVTM and CDR2 ANQGSEA. In nucleotides, the CDR3 is TGCAGCGTTGGGGGCAGGGGAGGGCATGGCTACACCTTC. Residues: CSVGGRGGHGYTF.

The chain uses TRBV30 and TRBJ1-2; tentative D call: TRBD1 (6 bases). CDR3 length: 13 amino acids. V shed 6 bases and J shed 6 bases, with 17 bases lying between them. CDR1 GTSNPN and CDR2 SVGIG come from the germline V gene (reference sequence). CDR3 bases: TGTGCCTGCACACAGGGAGAATCTAATGGCTACACCTTC. This translates into CACTQGESNGYTF.

V usage is TRBV5-1 and J usage is TRBJ2-7; D possibly corresponds to TRBD2 (6 bases). CDR3 size: 16 residues. CDR1 and CDR2 (germline): SGHRS, YFSETQ. Trimming took off 4 bases at V and 0 bases at J, with 17 bases between the two ends. CDR3 nucleotides: TGCGCCAGCAGCACCCGTCAGGTGGGACTCTCCTACGAGCAGTACTTC. This codes for CASSTRQVGLSYEQYF.

This clone appeared a single time. The chain links TRBV11-2 to TRBJ2-7, with 10 positions matching TRBD1. Germline V gene data show CDR1 as SGHAT and CDR2 as FQNNGV. V trimming: 5 bases; J trimming: 4 bases; junction bases outside the gene matches: 5. The CDR3 runs to 14 residues. The DNA of the CDR3 is TGTGCCAGCAGCGAGGGACAGGGGATGTACGAGCAGTACTTC. As protein: CASSEGQGMYEQYF.

The chain joins TRBV29-1 to TRBJ1-1; the match to TRBD1 covers 7 bases. Trimming cost V 8 bases and J 7 bases; bases outside gene matches: 7. The germline CDR1 and CDR2 sequences are SQVTM and ANQGSEA. There are 11 residues in the CDR3. This CDR3 reads CSSSTGCEAFF. The DNA for the CDR3 is TGCAGCTCTTCGACAGGGTGTGAAGCTTTCTTT.

The chain employs TRBV13 and TRBJ1-2; D is ambiguous. V lost 5 bases to trimming and J lost 5 bases, with 15 bases between them. Per germline, CDR1 PRHDT and CDR2 FYEKMQ (reference sequence). The CDR3 totals 14 residues. The CDR3 loop reads CASSAQKHVYGYTF. The CDR3 coding sequence is TGTGCCAGCAGCGCACAGAAGCACGTTTATGGCTACACCTTC.

J is TRBJ1-1 and V is TRBV14, with D perhaps TRBD1 (5 bases). The CDR3 runs to 14 residues. Germline V lookup: CDR1 SGHDN, CDR2 FVKESK. Trimming stripped 4 bases from V and 3 bases from J, with 12 bases between. DNA for the CDR3: TGTGCCAGCAGCCTTCAGCTAGGGGACACTGAAGCTTTCTTT. It encodes CASSLQLGDTEAFF.

The sample holds one count of this clone. This rearrangement joins TRBV5-1 to TRBJ2-3; weak D call: TRBD1 (6 bases). Deletions cut 0 bases from V and 3 bases from J, with 14 bases between. This CDR3 is 16 amino acids long. Germline lookup yields CDR1 SGHRS and CDR2 YFSETQ. The CDR3 region is CASSLVGQGWTDTQYF. CDR3 in DNA: TGCGCCAGCAGCTTGGTTGGGCAGGGGTGGACAGATACGCAGTATTTT.